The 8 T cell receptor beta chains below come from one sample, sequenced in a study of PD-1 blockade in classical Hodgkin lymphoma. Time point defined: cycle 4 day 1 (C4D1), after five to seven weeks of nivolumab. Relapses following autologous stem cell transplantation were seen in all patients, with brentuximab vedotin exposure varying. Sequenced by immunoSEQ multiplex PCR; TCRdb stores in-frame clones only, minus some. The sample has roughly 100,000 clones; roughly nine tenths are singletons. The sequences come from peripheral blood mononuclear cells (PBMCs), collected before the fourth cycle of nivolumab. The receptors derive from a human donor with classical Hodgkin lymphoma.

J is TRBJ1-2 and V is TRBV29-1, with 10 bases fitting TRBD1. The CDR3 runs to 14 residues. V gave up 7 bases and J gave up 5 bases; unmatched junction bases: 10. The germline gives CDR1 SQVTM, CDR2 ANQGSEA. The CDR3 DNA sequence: TGCAGCGCCCACGCGGACAGGGGGGGTTATGGCTACACCTTC. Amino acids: CSAHADRGGYGYTF.

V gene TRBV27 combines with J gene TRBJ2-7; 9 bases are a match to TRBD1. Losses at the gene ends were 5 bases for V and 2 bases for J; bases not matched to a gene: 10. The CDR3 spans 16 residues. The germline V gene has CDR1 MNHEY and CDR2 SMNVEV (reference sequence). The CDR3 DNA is TGTGCCAGCAGTCGCGAAGGGACAGGGAAGACCTACGAGCAGTACTTC. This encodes CASSREGTGKTYEQYF.

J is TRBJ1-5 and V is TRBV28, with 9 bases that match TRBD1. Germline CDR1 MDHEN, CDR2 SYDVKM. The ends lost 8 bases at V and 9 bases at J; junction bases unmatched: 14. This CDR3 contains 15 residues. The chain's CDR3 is CASGTGSGAAGPQHF. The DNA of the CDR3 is TGTGCCAGCGGGACAGGGTCCGGAGCGGCTGGGCCCCAGCATTTT.

The CDR3 is CAISGTNEKLFF. Written as DNA, the CDR3 is TGTGCCATCAGTGGAACTAATGAAAAACTGTTTTTT. V and J are TRBV10-3 and TRBJ1-4, with D unresolved. The CDR3 covers 12 residues. Germline values: CDR1 ENHRY, CDR2 SYGVKD. V was cut by 4 bases and J by 1 base, with 1 base left in between.

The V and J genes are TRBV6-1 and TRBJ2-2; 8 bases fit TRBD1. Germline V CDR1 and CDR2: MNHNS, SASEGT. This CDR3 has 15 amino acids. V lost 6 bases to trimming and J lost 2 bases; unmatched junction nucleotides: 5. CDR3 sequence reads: CASSAGQGNTGELFF. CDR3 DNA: TGTGCCAGCAGCGCCGGACAGGGCAACACCGGGGAGCTGTTTTTT.

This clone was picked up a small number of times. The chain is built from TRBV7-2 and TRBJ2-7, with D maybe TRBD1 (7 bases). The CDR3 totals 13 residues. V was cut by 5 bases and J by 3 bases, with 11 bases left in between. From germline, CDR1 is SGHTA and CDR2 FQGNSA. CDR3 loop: CASSPRGDYEQYF. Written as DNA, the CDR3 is TGTGCCAGCAGCCCCAGGGGGGACTACGAGCAGTACTTC.

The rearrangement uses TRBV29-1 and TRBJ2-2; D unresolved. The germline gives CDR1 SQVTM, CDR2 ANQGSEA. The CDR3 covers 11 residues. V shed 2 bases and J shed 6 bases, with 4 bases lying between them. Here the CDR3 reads CSVERSGELFF. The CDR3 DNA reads TGCAGCGTTGAAAGGTCCGGGGAGCTGTTTTTT.

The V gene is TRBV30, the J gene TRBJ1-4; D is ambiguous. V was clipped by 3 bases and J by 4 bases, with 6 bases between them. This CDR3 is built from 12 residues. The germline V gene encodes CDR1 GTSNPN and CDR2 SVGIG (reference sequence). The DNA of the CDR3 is TGTGCCTGGAGCAGCATTAATGAAAAACTGTTTTTT. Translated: CAWSSINEKLFF.